A selection of T cell receptor beta chains follows, all from one sample in a study of neurological immune-mediated disorders. TCRdb recomputed calls from the 5' RACE reads with MiXCR, one row per CDR3 protein. Here the sample spans under 60,000 distinct CDR3 sequences, around 25% being singletons. The sequenced sample was PBMCs. The receptors come from a woman in her 70s in good health. Both conserved end residues are part of each CDR3. The D gene is left open where the match is weak. Only some rows state a clone size, as once, few, many or a class for expanded clones.

v_call	j_call	clone_size	d_call	cdr3_length	cdr3_nt	cdr3_aa
TRBV20-1	TRBJ2-7	-	TRBD2	16	TGCAGTGCTAGCCCCCTAGCGGGTGTGATCAACTACGAGCAGTACTTC	CSASPLAGVINYEQYF
TRBV20-1	TRBJ2-7	many	-	12	TGCAGTGCTAGAGGGGGACAAACCGAGCAGTACTTC	CSARGGQTEQYF
TRBV7-2	TRBJ2-7	many	-	14	TGTGCCAGCAGCTTAGCCGCTGGGATTTACGAGCAGTACTTC	CASSLAAGIYEQYF
TRBV6-2/TRBV6-3	TRBJ1-2	many	-	16	TGTGCCAGCAGGCCGCACGCAGGGGCGTCTAACTATGGCTACACCTTC	CASRPHAGASNYGYTF
TRBV7-7	TRBJ2-1	many	-	13	TGTGCCAGCAGCCAGATCGGGCATTATGAGCAGTTCTTC	CASSQIGHYEQFF
TRBV6-2/TRBV6-3	TRBJ2-7	once	-	14	TGTGCCAGCAGACTGACAGCGCGTCCCTACGAGCAGTACTTC	CASRLTARPYEQYF
TRBV25-1	TRBJ1-6	many	-	14	TGTGCCAGCAGGGTCCCGGGTAATAATTCACCCCTCCACTTT	CASRVPGNNSPLHF
TRBV18	TRBJ2-5	-	-	13	TGTGCCAGTGCCCCGGGTCACCAAGAGACCCAGTACTTC	CASAPGHQETQYF
TRBV20-1	TRBJ1-5	few	-	12	TGCAGTGCTAGGTCCGGGCTGCAGCCCCAGCATTTT	CSARSGLQPQHF
TRBV5-1	TRBJ2-3	many	-	14	TGCGCCAGCAGCAATGGGGACAGCACAGATACGCAGTATTTT	CASSNGDSTDTQYF
TRBV9	TRBJ2-2	many	-	17	TGTGCCAGCAGCCCCCGAGGCAGCGGTGTGACCGCCGGGGAGCTGTTTTTT	CASSPRGSGVTAGELFF
TRBV5-1	TRBJ1-4	few	-	15	TGCGCCAGCAGCTCGCTCGGGGGGGCTGCTGAAAAACTGTTTTTT	CASSSLGGAAEKLFF
TRBV27	TRBJ2-6	many	-	18	TGTGCCAGCAGCCCAGGCCCACAGGGTTGGTCCGGGGCCAACGTCCTGACTTTC	CASSPGPQGWSGANVLTF
TRBV4-2	TRBJ1-2	many	-	14	TGTGCCAGCAGCCAAGAGGGGGCAGGCTATGGCTACACCTTC	CASSQEGAGYGYTF
TRBV5-1	TRBJ1-1	-	TRBD1	13	TGCGCCAGCAGCTTTGGGACAGGCACTGAAGCTTTCTTT	CASSFGTGTEAFF